What follows are 18 T cell receptor beta chains derived from one specimen sequenced in a study of blood T cells in healthy people across ages. Alongside a J-beta primer mix, a sample-barcoded 5' primer served in a second PCR lasting roughly 7 to 11 cycles. TCRdb called the 5' RACE reads again in MiXCR, with one record for every CDR3 protein. The sample includes roughly 1,300,000 distinct CDR3 sequences, approximately 59% of them seen just once. Source material: blood. These receptors all stem from a man aged 18-30 years in good health.

This clonotype was found once. This clone may be a read error of a much larger clone one base away. The chain uses TRBV4-3 and TRBJ2-5, with D tentatively TRBD1 or TRBD2 (5 bases each). Per germline, CDR1 LGHNA and CDR2 YSLEER. Between the trimmed V and J ends, which lost 0 bases and 11 bases, there was a span of 22 bases. This CDR3 contains 16 residues. CDR3 in DNA: TGCGCCAGCAGCCAAGACTGGGGGAGCTCCTACAATGAGCAGTACTTC. This encodes CASSQDWGSSYNEQYF.

This chain connects TRBV7-9 to TRBJ1-2; 8 nucleotides align to TRBD1. V shed 5 bases and J 3 bases; nucleotides not matched to a gene: 8. This CDR3 is 15 amino acids long. Germline V CDR1 and CDR2: SEHNR, FQNEAQ (reference sequence). The CDR3 DNA reads TGTGCCAGCAGCAGACGGACAGGGATTTACTATGGCTACACCTTC. This codes for CASSRRTGIYYGYTF.

The rearrangement uses TRBV29-1 and TRBJ2-7; no clear D. Deletions cut 1 base from V and 2 bases from J, with 6 bases between. The germline gives CDR1 SQVTM, CDR2 ANQGSEA. This CDR3 has 12 residues. CDR3 sequence (DNA): TGCAGCGTTGAAGGGGCCCCCTACGAGCAGTACTTC. Its translation is CSVEGAPYEQYF.

In its sample, this clonotype was seen a few times. This chain uses TRBV27 with TRBJ1-5; D unclear. The CDR3 contains 13 residues. Germline lookup yields CDR1 MNHEY and CDR2 SMNVEV (reference sequence). Trimming left V 7 bases short and J 6 bases short, with 13 bases between. CDR3 loop: CASKPPYGQPQHF. The CDR3 DNA reads as TGTGCCAGCAAACCCCCCTATGGTCAGCCCCAGCATTTT.

This chain joins TRBV20-1 and TRBJ2-4; 8 positions agree with TRBD2. This CDR3 spans 15 amino acids. V gave up 5 bases and J gave up 6 bases; unmatched junction bases: 12. Germline lookup yields CDR1 DFQATT and CDR2 SNEGSKA (reference sequence). CDR3 in DNA: TGCAGTGCTCCTAATAGCGGGAAGGGGGGAAACATTCAGTACTTC. Its translation is CSAPNSGKGGNIQYF.

The V and J genes are TRBV10-3 and TRBJ2-7, with no clear D. V dropped 0 bases and J dropped 7 bases, with 16 bases sitting between them. Germline CDR1 is ENHRY and CDR2 is SYGVKD. CDR3 length: 15 residues. The CDR3 coding sequence is TGTGCCATCAGTGAGTCGACCCGGGTCAAGAAAGAGCAGTACTTC. This translates into CAISESTRVKKEQYF.

J is TRBJ2-5 and V is TRBV7-9; no clear D. CDR3 length: 15 residues. Germline CDR1 is SEHNR and CDR2 is FQNEAQ (reference sequence). Between the trimmed V and J ends, which lost 3 bases and 0 bases, there was a span of 11 bases. CDR3 in amino acids: CASSLVGVNQETQYF. The DNA for the CDR3 is TGTGCCAGCAGCTTGGTTGGCGTTAACCAAGAGACCCAGTACTTC.

This clonotype was seen a handful of times. This chain links TRBV6-5 with TRBJ1-2; D gene ambiguous. Germline CDR1 and CDR2: MNHEY and SVGAGI. CDR3 length: 13 amino acids. V was shortened by 2 bases and J by 3 bases, with 7 bases between the two germline ends. CDR3 DNA: TGTGCCAGCAGTTACACGGCGTACTATGGCTACACCTTC. Its translation is CASSYTAYYGYTF.

Only a few counts were recorded for this clonotype. The V gene is TRBV6-2 or TRBV6-3, the J gene TRBJ2-1; 7 nucleotides line up with TRBD1. The ends lost 5 bases at V and 0 bases at J; junction bases unmatched: 13. CDR1 is MNHEY and CDR2 is SVGEGT in the germline V gene. The CDR3 spans 18 residues. The CDR3 region is CASSAPPGTASSYNEQFF. CDR3 sequence (DNA): TGTGCCAGCAGTGCACCTCCCGGGACAGCCAGCTCCTACAATGAGCAGTTCTTC.

The chain recombines TRBV20-1 with TRBJ1-2, with TRBD1 identical over 7 bases. There are 13 residues in the CDR3. Trimming cost V 6 bases and J 4 bases; bases outside gene matches: 8. CDR1 DFQATT and CDR2 SNEGSKA come from the germline V gene (reference sequence). CDR3 in DNA: TGCAGTGCGGAGGGGGCGGGAGGCTATGGCTACACCTTC. Protein product: CSAEGAGGYGYTF.

The chain couples TRBV5-1 to TRBJ2-7, with 9 positions matching TRBD1. The V segment lost 4 bases and the J segment 2 bases; nucleotides outside the gene matches: 10. The germline CDR1 and CDR2 sequences are SGHRS and YFSETQ. The CDR3 contains 16 residues. The CDR3 DNA sequence: TGCGCCAGCAGCACATCGAGACAGGGGGGGCCCTACGAGCAGTACTTC. This translates into CASSTSRQGGPYEQYF.

V and J are TRBV12-3 or TRBV12-4 and TRBJ2-7; D perhaps matches TRBD1 (5 bases). The V gene lost 7 bases and the J gene lost 2 bases, with 9 bases spanning the gap. The CDR3 extends over 12 amino acids. For the CDR3, the DNA is TGTGCCAGCAAGACAGCTCCCTACGAGCAGTACTTC. It codes for CASKTAPYEQYF.

J is TRBJ1-1 and V is TRBV27, with a weak D call TRBD1 (6 bases). The germline gives CDR1 MNHEY, CDR2 SMNVEV (reference sequence). V shed 2 bases and J shed 3 bases, with 7 bases lying between them. The CDR3 sequence is 13 residues long. CDR3 amino acids: CASSLQGYTEAFF. DNA of the CDR3: TGTGCCAGCAGTTTACAGGGGTACACTGAAGCTTTCTTT.

The gene calls are TRBV20-1 and TRBJ1-1; D uncertain. The ends were cut back, 0 bases at V and 3 bases at J, with 14 bases in the middle. The germline gives CDR1 DFQATT, CDR2 SNEGSKA (reference sequence). This CDR3 region has 15 residues. The CDR3 reads CSARDLSFGDTEAFF. The CDR3 coding sequence is TGCAGTGCTAGAGATCTGAGTTTTGGAGACACTGAAGCTTTCTTT.

This clonotype was detected a few times. The J gene is TRBJ2-7, the V gene TRBV27, with TRBD1 as a possible D gene (6 bases). Trimming left V 1 base short and J 3 bases short, with 10 bases between. Germline values: CDR1 MNHEY, CDR2 SMNVEV (reference sequence). The CDR3 contains 14 residues. CDR3 DNA: TGTGCCAGCAGTTTATTGAACAGGGACTACGAGCAGTACTTC. Amino acid sequence: CASSLLNRDYEQYF.

The genes are TRBV10-1 and TRBJ1-2; D is undetermined. V lost 2 bases to trimming and J lost 7 bases, with 11 bases between them. CDR3 length: 13 residues. Per the germline V gene, CDR1 is WNHNN and CDR2 is SYGVQD (reference sequence). CDR3 in amino acids: CASSEAGNRGYTF. CDR3 DNA: TGCGCCAGCAGTGAGGCCGGCAACCGTGGCTACACCTTC.

This clonotype was seen a handful of times. The rearrangement joins TRBV29-1 to TRBJ2-3, with D maybe TRBD1 (6 bases). V lost 7 bases and J 2 bases, leaving 13 bases between the germline ends. Per germline, CDR1 SQVTM and CDR2 ANQGSEA. This CDR3 has 13 residues. The CDR3: CSARQAVTDTQYF. The CDR3 region has the DNA TGCAGCGCGCGACAGGCTGTCACAGATACGCAGTATTTT.

For this clonotype: A read error may explain this, as a much larger clone is one base away. CDR3 region: CASRRQASYGYTF. CDR3 coding DNA: TGTGCCAGCAGGCGACAGGCAAGCTATGGCTACACCTTC. The rearrangement joins TRBV6-2 or TRBV6-3 to TRBJ1-2, with D tentatively TRBD1 (6 bases). V dropped 6 bases and J dropped 4 bases, with 12 bases sitting between them. The CDR3 spans 13 residues. Germline V gives CDR1 MNHEY, CDR2 SVGEGT.